This TCR beta chain stems from a study of shared clonotypes between healthy human individuals. CDR3 length equals 14 residues. Deletions cut 5 bases from V and 3 bases from J, with 13 bases between. Germline V gene data show CDR1 as SEHNR and CDR2 as FQNEAQ (reference sequence). Sorted-subset replicate PCRs used around 200 ng of genomic DNA. This amount corresponded to 25,000 to 30,000 T cell genomes. Data came from immunoSEQ multiplex PCR; TCRdb stores just in-frame clones and leaves some out. The sample contains about 2.1 million clones, more than 85% of which appear only once. CD45RO-negative, CCR7-positively selected cells formed the naive CD8 fraction, excluding terminally differentiated effector memory CD45RA+ cells. The donors, all of them Caucasian adults, lived in Nashville, Tennessee.

Sequencing input: naive CD8+ T cells from PBMCs. The chain recombines TRBV7-9 with TRBJ1-1; tentatively, D is TRBD1 (5 bases). The sequence derives from a man aged 18 to 30 in good health. Some clones in this sample may be carry-over from other donors' samples. This chain's CDR3 is CASSVTMGDTEAFF. CDR3 in DNA: TGTGCCAGCAGCGTGACCATGGGGGACACTGAAGCTTTCTTT.